These 7 T cell receptor beta chains were sequenced from one sample in a study of OX40 agonist ivuxolimab in advanced cancers. TCRdb's table, derived via immunoSEQ multiplex PCR, lists solely in-frame clones and lacks some. The sample lists 45,000 to 50,000 clones, roughly 91% seen once, with approximately 18% in the top ten. Specimen: CD4+ or CD8+ T cells sorted from blood, collected in a trial of the OX40 agonist ivuxolimab. The receptors derive from an adult with an advanced solid tumor such as melanoma, head and neck, liver or kidney cancer.

This CDR3 reads CAWSVGGGREQFF. The CDR3 nucleotides are TGTGCCTGGAGTGTAGGCGGGGGGAGGGAGCAGTTCTTC. This chain links TRBV30 with TRBJ2-1, with 8 nucleotides matching TRBD2. Trimming cost V 0 bases and J 10 bases; bases outside gene matches: 5. The CDR3 covers 13 residues. Germline lookup yields CDR1 GTSNPN and CDR2 SVGIG (reference sequence). The complete variable domain, with remaining parts taken from reference TRBV30 and TRBJ2-1, reads SQTIHQWPATLVQPVGSPLSLECTVEGTSNPNLYWYRQAAGRGLQLLFYSVGIGQISSEVPQNLSASRPQDRQFILSSKKLLLSDSGFYLCAWSVGGGREQFFGPGTRLTVL.

The chain couples TRBV6-5 to TRBJ1-2, with D possibly being TRBD1 (5 bases). Trimming left V 6 bases short and J 1 base short, with 15 bases between. This CDR3 is 15 amino acids long. The germline gives CDR1 MNHEY, CDR2 SVGAGI. As DNA, the CDR3 is TGTGCCAGCAGGCCTTGGGACTCCATTAACTATGGCTACACCTTC. Protein product: CASRPWDSINYGYTF.

CDR3 bases: TGCAGTGTACCCTCGGGTTACGAGCAGTACTTC. Translated: CSVPSGYEQYF. V usage is TRBV20-1 and J usage is TRBJ2-7; D is undetermined. Trimming stripped 7 bases from V and 4 bases from J, with 11 bases between. The CDR3 sequence is 11 residues long. CDR1 and CDR2 (germline): DFQATT, SNEGSKA (reference sequence).

The chain combines TRBV2 with TRBJ2-7; D call uncertain. CDR3 length: 11 residues. V lost 6 bases and J lost 9, with 12 bases in between. Germline CDR1 is SNHLY and CDR2 is FYNNEI. CDR3 residues: CASSPNLLQYF. Here the CDR3 DNA reads TGTGCCAGCAGCCCCAATCTCCTGCAGTACTTC.

This clone was seen once. The chain links TRBV29-1 to TRBJ1-2, with TRBD1 identical over 8 bases. The germline gives CDR1 SQVTM, CDR2 ANQGSEA. With 6 bases clipped from V and 4 bases from J, the junction kept 4 bases outside the gene matches. The CDR3 loop spans 12 amino acids. The CDR3 loop reads CSVGQGTYGYTF. The CDR3 nucleotides are TGCAGCGTAGGACAGGGTACCTATGGCTACACCTTC.

This rearrangement joins TRBV11-2 to TRBJ2-1, with TRBD2 matching over 7 bases. The V gene end was trimmed by 4 bases and the J gene end by 5 bases; junction bases not matched to a gene: 14. Looked up from germline, CDR1 is SGHAT and CDR2 is FQNNGV. There are 17 residues in the CDR3. For the CDR3, the DNA is TGTGCCAGCAGCTATACTACCGGGAGGTGGATCGACAATGAGCAGTTCTTC. The encoded protein is CASSYTTGRWIDNEQFF.

The chain couples TRBV7-3 to TRBJ1-2; 10 nucleotides line up with TRBD1. The CDR3 extends over 14 amino acids. With V trimmed by 4 bases and J by 4 bases, 3 bases remained unmatched. Per the germline V gene, CDR1 is SGHTA and CDR2 is FQGTGA. In DNA form, the CDR3 reads TGTGCCAGCAGCTCCGGGACAGGGGCCTATGGCTACACCTTC. Translating it yields CASSSGTGAYGYTF. Complete variable domain (other parts from reference TRBV7-3 and TRBJ1-2): GAGVSQTPSNKVTEKGKYVELRCDPISGHTALYWYRQSLGQGPEFLIYFQGTGAADDSGLPNDRFFAVRPEGSVSTLKIQRTERGDSAVYLCASSSGTGAYGYTFGSGTRLTVV.